This T cell receptor (beta chain) was obtained from a study of blood T cell repertoires in COVID-19. Background on the study: Samples representing acute and convalescent COVID-19 were sourced from the United States, Italy and Spain. Sample material is recorded as cDNA or gDNA derived from T cells, B-cell-depleted T cells, or PBMCs.

Authors' analysis steps: For nucleated cells, counts were estimated from reference gene primer amplification. The table came from immunoSEQ multiplex PCR; TCRdb's copy has only in-frame clones and leaves some out. That table supplies the V and J calls and clone size; D and trimming were determined from the DNA. The table lists around 130,000 clones, 80% to 90% of them singletons. CDR1 and CDR2 from the germline V gene are SGHRS and YFSETQ. The V segment lost 5 bases and the J segment 7 bases; nucleotides outside the gene matches: 9. This CDR3 has 13 residues. Sequencing was carried out using peripheral blood. This chain links TRBV5-1 with TRBJ2-7; 7 positions agree with TRBD2. The TCR originated in a man in his 70s with active or convalescent COVID-19. CDR3 sequence reads: CASRGEGRSEQYF. The DNA of the CDR3 is TGCGCCAGCAGGGGGGAGGGCCGCAGTGAGCAGTACTTC.